This T cell receptor (beta chain) stems from a study of cytomegalovirus exposure and HLA in healthy donors. Study-wide results and limits: Roughly uniform sequencing depth across donors was assumed, possibly incorrectly. A link between a missense DCLRE1C variant and TCR beta V- and J-gene trimming emerged from a later analysis.

The PCR ran on 60 Vbeta and 13 Jbeta primers. The protocol was immunoSEQ multiplex PCR, while the TCRdb copy is restricted to in-frame clones and leaves out a portion. The data hold 180,000 or so clones, with 76% observed a single time. As concerns this clone: Its target is unknown.

This cohort consisted of healthy bone marrow donors. Germline V lookup: CDR1 SGHRS, CDR2 YFSETQ. J was trimmed by 8 bases and V by 4 bases; bases with no gene match: 6. This CDR3 spans 14 amino acids. The receptor comes from a man aged 18 to 29 in good health and CMV-seronegative. The V gene is TRBV5-1, the J gene TRBJ2-2, with 9 bases lining up with TRBD1. Sample: PBMCs. The CDR3 coding sequence is TGCGCCAGCAGCGTCACAGGGGGCTTGGGGGAGCTGTTTTTT. It translates to CASSVTGGLGELFF.